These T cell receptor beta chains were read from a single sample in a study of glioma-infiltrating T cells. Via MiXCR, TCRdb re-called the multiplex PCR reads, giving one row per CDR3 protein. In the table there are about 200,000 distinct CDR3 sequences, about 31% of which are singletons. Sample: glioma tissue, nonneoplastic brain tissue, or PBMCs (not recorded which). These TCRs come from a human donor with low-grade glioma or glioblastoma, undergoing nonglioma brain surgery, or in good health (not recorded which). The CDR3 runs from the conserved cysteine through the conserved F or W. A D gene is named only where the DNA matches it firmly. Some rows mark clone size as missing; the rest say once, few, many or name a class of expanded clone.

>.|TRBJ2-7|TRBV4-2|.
TGTGCCAGCAGCCCCAGATGGCAGGGGCGCGAGCAGTACTTC
CASSPRWQGREQYF
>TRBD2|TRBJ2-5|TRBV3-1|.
TGTGCCAGCAGCCATGAATTCATAGCGGGAGGCCGGCAGACCCAGTACTTC
CASSHEFIAGGRQTQYF
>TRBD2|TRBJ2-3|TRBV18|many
TGTGCCAGCTATAGCGGGTACACAGATACGCAGTATTTT
CASYSGYTDTQYF
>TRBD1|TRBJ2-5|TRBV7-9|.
TGTGCCAGCAGCTCTTTAGGGGGCGAGACCGAGTACTTC
CASSSLGGETEYF
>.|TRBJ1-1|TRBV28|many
TGTGCCAGCAGTTTTTGGCGGGGGGCGAGCACTGAAGCTTTCTTT
CASSFWRGASTEAFF
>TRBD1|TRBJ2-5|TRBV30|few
TGTGCCTGGAGCGCCGGGACAGGTTATCAAGAGACCCAGTACTTC
CAWSAGTGYQETQYF
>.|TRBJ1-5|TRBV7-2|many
TGTGCCAGCAGCTTAGACCCCGCTCAGCCCCAGCATTTT
CASSLDPAQPQHF
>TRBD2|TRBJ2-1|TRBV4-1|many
TGCGCCAGCAGCCGGACTAGCGGGAGGGACAATGAGCAGTTCTTC
CASSRTSGRDNEQFF
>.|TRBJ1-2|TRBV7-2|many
TGTGCCAGCAGCTTAGCGGGCAGCGGGGGCTACACCTTC
CASSLAGSGGYTF
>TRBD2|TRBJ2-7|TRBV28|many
TGTGCCAGCAGATCGGGACTAGCGGGAGGCGGCGAGCAGTACTTC
CASRSGLAGGGEQYF
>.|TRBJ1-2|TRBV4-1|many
TGCGCCAGCAGCCAACAGGGGAACTATGGCTACACCTTC
CASSQQGNYGYTF
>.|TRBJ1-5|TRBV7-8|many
TGTGCCAGCAGCTCGGGCCCTGGGACACCCGCAAGGCCCCAGCATTTT
CASSSGPGTPARPQHF
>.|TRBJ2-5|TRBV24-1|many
TGTGCCACCAGTGATTTAGGCGAGACCCAGTACTTC
CATSDLGETQYF
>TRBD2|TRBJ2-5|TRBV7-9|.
TGTGCCAGCAGCTTTTTTAGCGGGACAAACCAAGAGACCCAGTACTTC
CASSFFSGTNQETQYF
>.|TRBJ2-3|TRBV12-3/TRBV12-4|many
TGTGCCAGCAGCCCCCGTCTCTACACAGATACGCAGTATTTT
CASSPRLYTDTQYF
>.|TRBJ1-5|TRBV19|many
TGTGCCAGTATCTCAGGGGATAGCAATCAGCCCCAGCATTTT
CASISGDSNQPQHF
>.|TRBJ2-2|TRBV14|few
TGTGCCAGCAGCCAAGGGACGGCTAGGAGCGCCGGGGAGCTGTTTTTT
CASSQGTARSAGELFF
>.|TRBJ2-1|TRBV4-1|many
TGCGCCAGCAGCCTAGGGGAGCGGAATGAGCAGTTCTTC
CASSLGERNEQFF
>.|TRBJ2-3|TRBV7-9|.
TGTGCCAGCAGCTTTGGAGAGGGCGGGCAGTATTTT
CASSFGEGGQYF
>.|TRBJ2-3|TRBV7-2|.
TGTGCAAGCAGCTTATTGACTAGAGGGGGGACAGATACGCAGTATTTT
CASSLLTRGGTDTQYF
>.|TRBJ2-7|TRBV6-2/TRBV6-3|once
TGTGCCAGCAGTCAGTCATCGGGGAAGCAGTACTTC
CASSQSSGKQYF
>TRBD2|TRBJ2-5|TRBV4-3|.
TGCGCCAGCAGCCAAGATCTTCAGGGACTAGCGGGAGGACGGCAGACCCAGTACTTC
CASSQDLQGLAGGRQTQYF
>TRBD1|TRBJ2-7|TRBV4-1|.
TGCGCCAGCAGACCTCAGGGGGTTACAGGGAACTCCTACGAGCAGTACTTC
CASRPQGVTGNSYEQYF
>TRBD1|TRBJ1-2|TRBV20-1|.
TGCGGTGCTAGTGGACCTGGACAGGGCTATGGCTACACCTTC
CGASGPGQGYGYTF
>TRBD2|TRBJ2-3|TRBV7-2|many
TGTGCCAGCAGCTTAGTTTTTAGCGGGAGACGAGATACGCAGTATTTT
CASSLVFSGRRDTQYF
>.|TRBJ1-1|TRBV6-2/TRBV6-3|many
TGTGCCAGCAGCTCGGGTGGCACTGAAGCTTTCTTT
CASSSGGTEAFF
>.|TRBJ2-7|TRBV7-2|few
TGTGCCAGCAGCATAAGGGACCTCTCGAATCCTTACGAGCAGTACTTC
CASSIRDLSNPYEQYF
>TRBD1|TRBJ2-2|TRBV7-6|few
TGTGCCAGCAGCTTACCGGGACAGGTTGATGCCCAGTCCCCTGCCCAGTACACCGGGGAGCTGTTTTTT
CASSLPGQVDAQSPAQYTGELFF
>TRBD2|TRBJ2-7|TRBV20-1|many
TGCAGTGCCCCCCCGGGACTAGCGGGAGAATACTTCTACGAGCAGTACTTC
CSAPPGLAGEYFYEQYF
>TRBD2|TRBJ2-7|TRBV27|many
TGTGCCAGCAGCGGACTAGCGGGAGGGGGGTACGAGCAGTACTTC
CASSGLAGGGYEQYF
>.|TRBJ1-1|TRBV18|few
TGTGCCAGCTCACCCTTAGTTCCGGACGAAGCTTTCTTT
CASSPLVPDEAFF
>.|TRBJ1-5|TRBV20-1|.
TGCAGTGCCAAATACAGCGATCAGCCCCAGCATTTT
CSAKYSDQPQHF
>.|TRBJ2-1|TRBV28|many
TGTGCCAGCAGTTTATCAATTAGCAGATCCTACAATGAGCAGTTCTTC
CASSLSISRSYNEQFF
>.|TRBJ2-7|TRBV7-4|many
TGTGCCAGCAGCCCGCTGACAGGATACGAGCAGTACTTC
CASSPLTGYEQYF
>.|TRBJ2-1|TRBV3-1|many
TGTGCCAGCAGCCGCAGTAGAGTGCAGAATGAGCAGTTCTTC
CASSRSRVQNEQFF
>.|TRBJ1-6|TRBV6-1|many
TGTGCCAGCAGTTTGTCCGGGGGATCTTCACCCCTCCACTTT
CASSLSGGSSPLHF
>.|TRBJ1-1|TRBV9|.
TGTGCCAGCAGCGTAGCAGGGCCTGTGGGTGAAGCTTTCTTT
CASSVAGPVGEAFF
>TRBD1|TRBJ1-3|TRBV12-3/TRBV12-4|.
TGTGCCAGCAGTTTAGACAGGGGGTCCCCTGGAAACACCATATATTTT
CASSLDRGSPGNTIYF
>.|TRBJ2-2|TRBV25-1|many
TGTGCCAGCAGTGAAGGTCCGAGACAGCGTCGGTGGACTACTAACACCGGGGAGCTGTTTTTT
CASSEGPRQRRWTTNTGELFF
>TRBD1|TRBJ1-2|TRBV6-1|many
TGTGCCAGCAGATCTACAGGGGGCTCAGGCTATGGCTACACCTTC
CASRSTGGSGYGYTF
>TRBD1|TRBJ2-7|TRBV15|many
TGTGCCACCAGCACCGACAGGGGGGGTAACGAGCAGTACTTC
CATSTDRGGNEQYF
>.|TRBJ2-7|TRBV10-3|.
TGTGCCATCAGTGAGTCGTCGAACCCCCGGCCTACCGAGCAGTACTTC
CAISESSNPRPTEQYF